This TCR beta chain was sequenced in a study of cytomegalovirus exposure and HLA in healthy donors. With respect to this clone: No antigen is known for it.

Overall study findings and caveats: A later analysis found common viral pathogens apparently linked to several of the most significant clusters.

Primers: 60 Vbeta forward and 13 Jbeta reverse. TCRdb's copy holds only in-frame clones and misses some; the assay was immunoSEQ multiplex PCR. Of approximately 160,000 clones in the sample, 70% to 80% were seen once. V dropped 0 bases and J dropped 7 bases, with 5 bases sitting between them. This CDR3 contains 12 residues. Germline V gives CDR1 SGHTS, CDR2 YDEGEE. What was sequenced was PBMCs. The sequence was collected from a young man in good health and CMV-seropositive. This chain connects TRBV5-8 to TRBJ1-5; the D is unclear. The CDR3 DNA sequence: TGTGCCAGCAGCTTGGCCGGGCAGCCCCAGCATTTT. This translates into CASSLAGQPQHF.